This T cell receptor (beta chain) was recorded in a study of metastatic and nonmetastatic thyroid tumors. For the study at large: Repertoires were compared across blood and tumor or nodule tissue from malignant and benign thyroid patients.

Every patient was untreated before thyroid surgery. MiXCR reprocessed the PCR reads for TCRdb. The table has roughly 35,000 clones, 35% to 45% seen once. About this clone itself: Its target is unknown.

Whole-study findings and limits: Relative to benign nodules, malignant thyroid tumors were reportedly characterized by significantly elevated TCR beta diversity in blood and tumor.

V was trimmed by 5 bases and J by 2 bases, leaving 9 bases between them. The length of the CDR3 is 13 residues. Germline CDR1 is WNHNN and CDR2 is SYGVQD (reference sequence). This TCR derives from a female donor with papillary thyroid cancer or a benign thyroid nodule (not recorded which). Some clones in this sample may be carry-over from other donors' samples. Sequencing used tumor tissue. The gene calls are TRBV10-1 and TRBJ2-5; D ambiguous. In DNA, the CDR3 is TGCGCCAGCAGTAGGGCTGGTCAAGAGACCCAGTACTTC. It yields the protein CASSRAGQETQYF.